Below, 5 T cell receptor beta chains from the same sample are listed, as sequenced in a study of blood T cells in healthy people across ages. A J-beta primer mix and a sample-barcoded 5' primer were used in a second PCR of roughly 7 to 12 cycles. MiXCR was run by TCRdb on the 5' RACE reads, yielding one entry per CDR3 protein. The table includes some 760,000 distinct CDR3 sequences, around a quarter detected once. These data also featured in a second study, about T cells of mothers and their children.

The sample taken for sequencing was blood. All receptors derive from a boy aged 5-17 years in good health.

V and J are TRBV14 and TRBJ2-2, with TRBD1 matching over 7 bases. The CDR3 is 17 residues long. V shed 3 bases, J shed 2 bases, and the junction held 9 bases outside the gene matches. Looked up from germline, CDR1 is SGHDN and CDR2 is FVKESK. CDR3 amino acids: CASSHYTGTENTGELFF. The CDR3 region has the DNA TGTGCCAGCAGCCACTACACCGGGACAGAAAACACCGGGGAGCTGTTTTTT.

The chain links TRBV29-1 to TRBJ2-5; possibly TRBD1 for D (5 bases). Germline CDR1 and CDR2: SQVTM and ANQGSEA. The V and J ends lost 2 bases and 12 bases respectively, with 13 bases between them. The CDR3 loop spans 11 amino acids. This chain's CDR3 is CSVEIGQGKYF. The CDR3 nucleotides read TGCAGCGTTGAAATCGGGCAGGGAAAGTACTTC.

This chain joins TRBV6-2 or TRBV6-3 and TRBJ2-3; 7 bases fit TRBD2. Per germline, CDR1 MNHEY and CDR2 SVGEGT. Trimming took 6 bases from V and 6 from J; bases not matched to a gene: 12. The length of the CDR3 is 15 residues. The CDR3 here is CASSHPDPGGDTQYF. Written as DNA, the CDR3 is TGTGCCAGCAGCCACCCGGACCCCGGGGGGGATACGCAGTATTTT.

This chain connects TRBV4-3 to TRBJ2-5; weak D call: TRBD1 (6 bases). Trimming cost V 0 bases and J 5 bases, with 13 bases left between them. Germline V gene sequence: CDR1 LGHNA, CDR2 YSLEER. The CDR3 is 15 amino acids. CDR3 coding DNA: TGCGCCAGCAGCCAAGATAACAGGGCTTGGGAGACCCAGTACTTC. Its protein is CASSQDNRAWETQYF.

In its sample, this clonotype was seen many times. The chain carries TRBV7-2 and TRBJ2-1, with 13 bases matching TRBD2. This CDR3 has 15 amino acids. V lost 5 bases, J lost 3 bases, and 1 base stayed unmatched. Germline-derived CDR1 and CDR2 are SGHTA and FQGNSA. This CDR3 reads CASSRTSGSYNEQFF. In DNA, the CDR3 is TGTGCCAGCAGCCGGACTAGCGGGAGCTACAATGAGCAGTTCTTC.